The text below deals with one TCR beta chain. The sample comes from a study of shared T cell receptors in the human thymus. Germline CDR1 reads GTSNPN; CDR2 reads SVGIG (reference sequence). The CDR3 runs 12 residues. Libraries were prepared by immunoSEQ multiplex PCR; TCRdb keeps only in-frame clonotypes and omits some of them. The table lists hundreds of thousands of clones, approximately 88% of them singletons. This same sample was also part of a study on human thymus T cells. According to that study: Infants served as donors; they were healthy and Finnish and were having corrective surgery for congenital heart defects. Obtained as resections during corrective heart surgery, the thymus tissue was then studied. V and J genes seemed to be used with bias in thymic and blood repertoires. Among unrelated individuals, related research reported thymic repertoires that overlapped highly.

Sequencing was performed on thymocytes. This chain links TRBV30 with TRBJ1-1, with D maybe TRBD1 (5 bases). The TCR originated in a boy less than two years old with a congenital heart defect. Here the CDR3 reads CGTEGPNTEAFF. The DNA of the CDR3 is TGTGGCACGGAGGGGCCGAACACTGAAGCTTTCTTT.